Following are 32 T cell receptor beta chains from one sample sequenced in a study of shared clonotypes between healthy human individuals (dated by TCRdb to about 2020). The library was built by means of the immunoSEQ multiplex PCR assay. The table comes from immuneACCESS by way of TCRdb, which keeps in-frame sequences with V and J called. Part of the clones is missing from these tables; in studies checked, under half for an unresolved V gene and the rest for unknown reasons. The sample table contains 1.6 million or so clones; only one count was recorded for 96% of them. The ten top clones hold more than 0.9% of the sample. The sequencing sample was made of naive CD4+ T cells sorted from blood. The meaning of the sample's cell subset or site label: CD45RA+ positively selected. The receptor set was obtained from a young man in good health.

The rearrangement joins TRBV4-2 to TRBJ2-5; TRBD1 matches at 7 bases. V was clipped by 0 bases and J by 1 base; unmatched bases: 2. The CDR3 has 15 amino acids. CDR1 is LGHNA and CDR2 is YNFKEQ in the germline V gene. The CDR3: CASSQENRGQETQYF. The CDR3 bases are TGTGCCAGCAGCCAAGAGAACAGGGGCCAAGAGACCCAGTACTTC.

This chain joins TRBV6-5 and TRBJ2-5; 7 bases line up with TRBD2. From germline, CDR1 is MNHEY and CDR2 SVGAGI. There are 14 residues in the CDR3. V lost 6 bases to trimming and J lost 7 bases; unmatched junction nucleotides: 11. The CDR3, as DNA: TGTGCCAGCAGGCCGACGGCGGGAGATGGGACCCAGTACTTC. The encoded protein is CASRPTAGDGTQYF.

The V gene is TRBV29-1, the J gene TRBJ2-3, with 9 bases aligning to TRBD1. V was pared by 7 bases and J by 0 bases, with 2 bases of the junction left unmatched. The CDR3 is 13 amino acids. Germline V gene data show CDR1 as SQVTM and CDR2 as ANQGSEA. The CDR3 bases are TGCAGCGGGACAGGGGTTAGCACAGATACGCAGTATTTT. Its translation is CSGTGVSTDTQYF.

CDR3 coding DNA: TGTGCCAGCTCGACTTCTAGGACGGCCAGCTCCTACGAGCAGTACTTC. Its translation: CASSTSRTASSYEQYF. This sequence joins TRBV18 and TRBJ2-7; D gene uncertain. CDR1 is KGHSH, CDR2 LQKENI, per germline. The CDR3 runs to 16 residues. Trimming stripped 6 bases from V and 0 bases from J, with 18 bases between.

This rearrangement joins TRBV10-1 to TRBJ2-3, with D unclear. This CDR3 is built from 16 residues. The germline V gene has CDR1 WNHNN and CDR2 SYGVQD (reference sequence). V lost 3 bases to trimming and J lost 0 bases, with 13 bases between them. CDR3 coding DNA: TGCGCCAGCAGTGAAGCCCCCGGGCCTAGCACAGATACGCAGTATTTT. It codes for CASSEAPGPSTDTQYF.

The chain couples TRBV5-1 to TRBJ2-7; possibly TRBD1 for D (5 bases). With 0 bases removed from V and 3 bases from J, the gap between germline ends came to 13 bases. Germline V lookup: CDR1 SGHRS, CDR2 YFSETQ. CDR3 length: 15 residues. The CDR3 reads CASSLGNAGIYEQYF. In DNA, the CDR3 is TGCGCCAGCAGCTTGGGAAACGCAGGGATCTACGAGCAGTACTTC. Complete variable domain (other parts from reference TRBV5-1 and TRBJ2-7): KAGVTQTPRYLIKTRGQQVTLSCSPISGHRSVSWYQQTPGQGLQFLFEYFSETQRNKGNFPGRFSGRQFSNSRSEMNVSTLELGDSALYLCASSLGNAGIYEQYFGPGTRLTVT.

CDR3: CASSVDVTSRTGELFF. The CDR3, as DNA: TGTGCCAGCAGCGTAGATGTGACTAGCAGAACCGGGGAGCTGTTTTTT. The chain recombines TRBV9 with TRBJ2-2; TRBD2 matches at 7 bases. V shed 0 bases, J shed 5 bases, and the junction held 7 bases outside the gene matches. The germline V gene has CDR1 SGDLS and CDR2 YYNGEE. The CDR3 loop spans 16 amino acids. The full variable domain, its missing parts supplied by reference TRBV9 and TRBJ2-2, is DSGVTQTPKHLITATGQRVTLRCSPRSGDLSVYWYQQSLDQGLQFLIQYYNGEERAKGNILERFSAQQFPDLHSELNLSSLELGDSALYFCASSVDVTSRTGELFFGEGSRLTVL.

This chain uses TRBV15 with TRBJ2-2; either TRBD1 or TRBD2 may fit D (6 bases each). Trimming pared 1 base from V and 8 bases from J, leaving 11 bases between. Germline CDR1 and CDR2: LNHNV and YYDKDF (reference sequence). CDR3 length: 14 amino acids. The CDR3 reads CATSRVGGQGELFF. The CDR3 bases are TGTGCCACCAGCAGAGTGGGGGGCCAAGGGGAGCTGTTTTTT.

The chain combines TRBV11-2 with TRBJ2-5; TRBD2 is a possible D gene (5 bases). Germline V gene data show CDR1 as SGHAT and CDR2 as FQNNGV. The CDR3 sequence is 14 residues long. Trimming left V 5 bases short and J 4 bases short, with 14 bases between. The chain's CDR3 is CASSPRGLVETQYF. DNA for the CDR3: TGTGCCAGCAGCCCGAGAGGGTTGGTAGAGACCCAGTACTTC.

This clone was found once. This sequence joins TRBV10-1 and TRBJ2-1; TRBD2 matches at 7 bases. The germline CDR1 and CDR2 sequences are WNHNN and SYGVQD (reference sequence). Losses at the gene ends were 3 bases for V and 10 bases for J; bases not matched to a gene: 9. This CDR3 region has 14 residues. This chain's CDR3 is CASSDPGGLAEQFF. The CDR3 nucleotides read TGCGCCAGCAGTGACCCGGGGGGATTGGCGGAGCAGTTCTTC.

This sequence joins TRBV29-1 and TRBJ2-1; D is possibly TRBD1 or TRBD2 (5 bases each). V lost 3 bases and J 7 bases, leaving 13 bases between the germline ends. The CDR3 has 13 residues. CDR1 and CDR2 from the germline V gene are SQVTM and ANQGSEA. The CDR3 loop reads CSVDQGRGNEQFF. CDR3 nucleotide sequence: TGCAGCGTTGATCAGGGACGGGGAAATGAGCAGTTCTTC.

V is TRBV25-1 and J is TRBJ2-5; possible D gene TRBD2, 6 bases. The CDR3 contains 16 residues. V was trimmed by 5 bases and J by 2 bases, leaving 18 bases between them. Germline CDR1 MGHDK, CDR2 SYGVNS. CDR3 sequence reads: CASSSDHWGEQETQYF. For the CDR3, the DNA is TGTGCCAGCAGTTCAGATCATTGGGGGGAACAAGAGACCCAGTACTTC.

The chain employs TRBV28 and TRBJ2-1; 12 bases match TRBD2. This CDR3 has 15 residues. The V and J ends lost 6 bases and 8 bases, in that order; junction bases with no gene match: 8. From germline, CDR1 is MDHEN and CDR2 SYDVKM. This CDR3 is CASRVLAGGPDEQFF. CDR3 DNA sequence: TGTGCCAGCAGAGTTCTAGCGGGAGGGCCTGATGAGCAGTTCTTC.

The chain has TRBV19 and TRBJ2-3, with D perhaps TRBD2 (6 bases). CDR1 LNHDA and CDR2 SQIVND come from the germline V gene (reference sequence). This CDR3 is built from 16 residues. V lost 4 bases, J lost 2 bases, and 16 bases lay in between. The CDR3 bases are TGTGCCAGTAGTACCCTGGCGGGGTCCCCCACAGATACGCAGTATTTT. It is translated as CASSTLAGSPTDTQYF. The full variable domain, rest sourced from reference TRBV19 and TRBJ2-3, is DGGITQSPKYLFRKEGQNVTLSCEQNLNHDAMYWYRQDPGQGLRLIYYSQIVNDFQKGDIAEGYSVSREKKESFPLTVTSAQKNPTAFYLCASSTLAGSPTDTQYFGPGTRLTVL.

The chain employs TRBV9 and TRBJ2-2; TRBD2 might be the D (6 bases). The CDR3 loop spans 13 amino acids. The germline V gene has CDR1 SGDLS and CDR2 YYNGEE. V was shortened by 5 bases and J by 7 bases, with 12 bases between the two germline ends. In DNA form, the CDR3 reads TGTGCCAGCAGTTTTCGGGAGAGCGGGGAGCTGTTTTTT. The encoded protein is CASSFRESGELFF.

The table lists this clone with a count of one. The J gene is TRBJ1-4, the V gene TRBV19, with D possibly being TRBD1 (5 bases). The germline CDR1 and CDR2 sequences are LNHDA and SQIVND (reference sequence). The CDR3 totals 14 residues. Trimming removed 6 bases at V and 7 bases at J, with 15 bases between. CDR3 protein: CASRAIQGGEKLFF. DNA for the CDR3: TGTGCCAGTAGGGCTATCCAGGGAGGTGAAAAACTGTTTTTT.

The chain couples TRBV7-6 to TRBJ1-1; D gene unclear. V was clipped by 5 bases and J by 1 base, with 14 bases between them. The CDR3 is made up of 15 amino acids. Germline CDR1 reads SGHVS; CDR2 reads FNYEAQ. CDR3 nucleotide sequence: TGTGCCAGCAGCCATCCCCAGGTGGGGAACACTGAAGCTTTCTTT. This translates into CASSHPQVGNTEAFF.

This rearrangement joins TRBV18 to TRBJ2-1; tentatively, D is TRBD2 (6 bases). The CDR3 runs 15 residues. V shed 0 bases and J shed 15 bases, with 21 bases lying between them. Germline V gene data show CDR1 as KGHSH and CDR2 as LQKENI. CDR3 nucleotide sequence: TGTGCCAGCTCACCACCGAACGGCCGGGGAGGTAGCGGGTTCTTC. Its protein is CASSPPNGRGGSGFF.

The chain links TRBV5-1 to TRBJ1-3; possible D gene TRBD1, 5 bases. V was pared by 4 bases and J by 7 bases, with 15 bases between. CDR1 and CDR2 from the germline V gene are SGHRS and YFSETQ. The CDR3 is 14 residues long. CDR3 coding DNA: TGCGCCAGCAGCCCGGCCCGCAGGGAGAACACCATATATTTT. It is translated as CASSPARRENTIYF.

This clone was seen only once. This chain uses TRBV18 with TRBJ2-3; no definite D call. Germline loops: CDR1 KGHSH, CDR2 LQKENI. The V and J ends lost 2 bases and 1 base respectively, with 7 bases between them. The CDR3 contains 14 residues. This CDR3 is CASSPIIRTDTQYF. Here the CDR3 DNA reads TGTGCCAGCTCACCAATAATCCGCACAGATACGCAGTATTTT.

The chain links TRBV2 to TRBJ1-4; 7 positions match TRBD1. Losses at the gene ends were 6 bases for V and 14 bases for J; bases not matched to a gene: 15. This CDR3 is 14 amino acids long. The V gene's germline CDR1 is SNHLY and CDR2 FYNNEI. CDR3 in DNA: TGTGCCAGCAGGACCGGACAGGCCGTTGTGAGGCTGTTTTTT. This codes for CASRTGQAVVRLFF.

The rearrangement uses TRBV21-1 and TRBJ1-1; the D segment call TRBD1 is taken from the table without a DNA check. TRBV21-1 is flagged as a pseudogene. The CDR3 runs 17 residues. The CDR3 coding sequence is TGTGCCAGCAGCACATCGCCCCAGGGGATTAGAAACACTGAAGCTTTCTTT. This translates into CASSTSPQGIRNTEAFF.

Regarding this clone: The same CDR3 also results from other DNA sequences found in this sample. This sequence joins TRBV5-1 and TRBJ2-1; D unclear. V lost 4 bases to trimming and J lost 7 bases, with 6 bases between them. CDR1 and CDR2 (germline): SGHRS, YFSETQ. CDR3 size: 11 residues. The CDR3 DNA is TGCGCCAGCAGCCGAAATAATGAGCAGTTCTTC. Its translation is CASSRNNEQFF.

This chain connects TRBV19 to TRBJ2-5, with D uncertain. Germline values: CDR1 LNHDA, CDR2 SQIVND (reference sequence). CDR3 length: 14 amino acids. Trimming pared 3 bases from V and 2 bases from J, leaving 10 bases between. This chain's CDR3 is CASSISHQQETQYF. CDR3 nucleotides: TGTGCCAGTAGTATTTCACACCAACAAGAGACCCAGTACTTC.

The J gene is TRBJ2-2, the V gene TRBV19; D unclear. This CDR3 has 12 amino acids. Trimming took 10 bases from V and 2 from J, leaving 8 bases between them. Germline-derived CDR1 and CDR2 are LNHDA and SQIVND (reference sequence). CDR3 amino acids: CATRFNTGELFF. For the CDR3, the DNA is TGTGCCACCAGGTTTAACACCGGGGAGCTGTTTTTT.

This sequence joins TRBV5-1 and TRBJ2-1; 14 nucleotides agree with TRBD2. CDR1 and CDR2 from the germline V gene are SGHRS and YFSETQ. The CDR3 is made up of 18 amino acids. Trimming cost V 1 base and J 5 bases; bases outside gene matches: 8. Written as DNA, the CDR3 is TGCGCCAGCAGCTTGAATACCGGGACTAGCGGGAGCAACAATGAGCAGTTCTTC. This sequence encodes CASSLNTGTSGSNNEQFF.

The gene calls are TRBV6-5 and TRBJ2-1; 7 bases map to TRBD2. The CDR3 has 16 residues. The ends lost 4 bases at V and 6 bases at J; junction bases unmatched: 12. The germline CDR1 and CDR2 sequences are MNHEY and SVGAGI. Here the CDR3 DNA reads TGTGCCAGCAGTTCGTCGGACTTTCCGGGGGGCAATGAGCAGTTCTTC. It is translated as CASSSSDFPGGNEQFF.

The J gene is TRBJ1-1, the V gene TRBV7-9, with TRBD1 as a possible D gene (6 bases). Trimming took 6 bases from V and 1 from J, leaving 21 bases between them. Germline V gives CDR1 SEHNR, CDR2 FQNEAQ (reference sequence). This CDR3 region has 17 residues. As DNA, the CDR3 is TGTGCCAGCAGTCAGGCGGAGGTGGGGGCTGGGAACACTGAAGCTTTCTTT. Translating gives CASSQAEVGAGNTEAFF.

The J gene is TRBJ2-2, the V gene TRBV7-2; the match to TRBD1 covers 7 bases. J lost 1 base, V lost 1 base, and 6 bases had no gene match. Germline CDR1 and CDR2: SGHTA and FQGNSA. The CDR3 is 17 amino acids. The CDR3: CASSLDSRQGNTGELFF. CDR3 in DNA: TGTGCCAGCAGCTTAGATTCCCGACAGGGGAACACCGGGGAGCTGTTTTTT.

V usage is TRBV27 and J usage is TRBJ2-1; D call uncertain. The CDR3 has 14 residues. The germline gives CDR1 MNHEY, CDR2 SMNVEV (reference sequence). Trimming cost V 4 bases and J 6 bases, with 13 bases left between them. CDR3 protein: CASSSVRRFNEQFF. The CDR3, as DNA: TGTGCCAGCAGTTCAGTTAGAAGATTCAATGAGCAGTTCTTC.

This clone came up once. CDR3 nucleotide sequence: TGCGCCAGCAGCTTACCGGGACCGAGGGAGACCCAGTACTTC. Translating gives CASSLPGPRETQYF. The chain uses TRBV5-1 and TRBJ2-5; D possibly matches TRBD1 or TRBD2 (5 bases each). This CDR3 is built from 14 residues. Between the trimmed V and J ends, which lost 2 bases and 5 bases, there was a span of 13 bases. Germline V lookup: CDR1 SGHRS, CDR2 YFSETQ.

A remark on this clone: The sample holds other DNA sequences that translate to the same CDR3. The V call is TRBV7-2, the J call TRBJ2-7, with TRBD1 matching over 9 bases. There are 14 residues in the CDR3. V lost 4 bases to trimming and J lost 1 base; unmatched junction nucleotides: 2. Per germline, CDR1 SGHTA and CDR2 FQGNSA. This CDR3 is CASSSGQGSYEQYF. CDR3 sequence (DNA): TGTGCCAGCAGCTCAGGACAGGGGTCCTACGAGCAGTACTTC.